This T cell receptor (beta chain) originates from a study of cytomegalovirus exposure and HLA in healthy donors. Study-level background: Within an early data release were tens of millions of unique TCRs drawn from HLA-typed donors.

As concerns this clone: Its antigen is as yet unknown.

Germline V gene sequence: CDR1 KGHSH, CDR2 LQKENI. The junction had 2 bases not matched to a gene; V was cut back by 0 bases and J by 4 bases. The CDR3 has 15 amino acids. Study-wide results and caveats: Sequencing likely caused a cluster of highly shared sequence variants. In a later analysis, at a false discovery rate of 0.05, some 15,000 TCR beta sequences were associated with HLA alleles. Altogether, some 170 TCR beta chains were recorded as cytomegalovirus-associated.

Researchers ran the PCR with 60 Vbeta and 13 Jbeta primers. Assay used: immunoSEQ multiplex PCR; TCRdb lists only in-frame clones, some missing. The table has around 65,000 clones, around three quarters seen once. The material sequenced was PBMCs. This chain connects TRBV18 to TRBJ1-2, with 10 bases lining up with TRBD1. This sequence originates from a woman in her 30s in good health and CMV-seronegative. The CDR3 is CASSPPRTGGYGYTF. As DNA, the CDR3 is TGTGCCAGCTCACCACCGAGGACAGGGGGCTATGGCTACACCTTC.